This T cell receptor (beta chain) is from a study of T cells of healthy individuals. Each CDR3 protein gets one entry after TCRdb re-called the 5' RACE reads with MiXCR. This table has about 57,000 distinct CDR3 sequences, around 15% appearing once. This clonotype showed up just a few times. Trimming took 6 bases from V and 7 from J, leaving 7 bases between them. CDR1 is SGHTA, CDR2 FQGNSA, per germline. The CDR3 totals 11 residues. The source is a human donor in good health. The J gene is TRBJ2-4, the V gene TRBV7-2; D uncertain. This CDR3 is CASSQSNIQYF. The CDR3 coding sequence is TGTGCCAGCAGTCAATCCAACATTCAGTACTTC. Full variable domain (missing parts from reference TRBV7-2 and TRBJ2-4): GAGVSQSPSNKVTEKGKDVELRCDPISGHTALYWYRQSLGQGLEFLIYFQGNSAPDKSGLPSDRFSAERTGGSVSTLTIQRTQQEDSAVYLCASSQSNIQYFGAGTRLSVL.